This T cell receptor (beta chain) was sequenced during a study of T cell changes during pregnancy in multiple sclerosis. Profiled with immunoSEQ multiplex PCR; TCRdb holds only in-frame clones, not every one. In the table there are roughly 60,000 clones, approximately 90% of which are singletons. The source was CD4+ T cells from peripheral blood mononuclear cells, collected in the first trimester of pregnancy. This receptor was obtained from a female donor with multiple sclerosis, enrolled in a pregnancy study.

CDR3 sequence reads: CASRTRGMNTEAFF. The CDR3 DNA follows: TGTGCCAGCAGGACCAGGGGAATGAACACTGAAGCTTTCTTT. This chain uses TRBV27 with TRBJ1-1, with TRBD1 as a possible D gene (6 bases). The CDR3 loop spans 14 amino acids. Trimming shortened V by 6 bases and J by 0 bases, and 11 bases separated the two germline ends. Germline V gene sequence: CDR1 MNHEY, CDR2 SMNVEV (reference sequence).